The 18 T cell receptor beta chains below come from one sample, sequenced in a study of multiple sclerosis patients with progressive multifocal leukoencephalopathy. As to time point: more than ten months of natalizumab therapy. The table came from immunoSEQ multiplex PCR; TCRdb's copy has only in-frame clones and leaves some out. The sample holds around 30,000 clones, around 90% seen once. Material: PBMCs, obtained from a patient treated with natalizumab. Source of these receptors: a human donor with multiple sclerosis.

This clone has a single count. DNA of the CDR3: TGTGCCAGCAGTTTAGTGACGACGGGTGAAAAACTGTTTTTT. Protein: CASSLVTTGEKLFF. J is TRBJ1-4 and V is TRBV27; D is undetermined. V was cut by 2 bases and J by 7 bases, with 11 bases left in between. Germline lookup yields CDR1 MNHEY and CDR2 SMNVEV (reference sequence). The CDR3 covers 14 residues.

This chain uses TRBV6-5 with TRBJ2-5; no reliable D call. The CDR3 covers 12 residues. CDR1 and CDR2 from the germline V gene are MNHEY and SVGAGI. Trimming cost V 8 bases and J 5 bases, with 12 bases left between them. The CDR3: CASGISPETQYF. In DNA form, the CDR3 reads TGTGCCAGCGGGATATCTCCGGAGACCCAGTACTTC.

The CDR3 nucleotides are TGTGCCAGCAGTCACAGGATGAGGGGTGAAGCTTTCTTT. As protein: CASSHRMRGEAFF. The rearrangement links TRBV27 to TRBJ1-1; TRBD1 might be the D (5 bases). V gave up 5 bases and J gave up 7 bases, with 14 bases separating them. The germline gives CDR1 MNHEY, CDR2 SMNVEV (reference sequence). This CDR3 is built from 13 residues.

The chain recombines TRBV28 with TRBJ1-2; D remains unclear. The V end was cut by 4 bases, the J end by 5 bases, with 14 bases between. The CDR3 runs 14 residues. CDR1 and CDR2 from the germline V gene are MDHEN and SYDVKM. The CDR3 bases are TGTGCCAGCAGTTACGCCGGGCTTATATATGGCTACACCTTC. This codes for CASSYAGLIYGYTF.

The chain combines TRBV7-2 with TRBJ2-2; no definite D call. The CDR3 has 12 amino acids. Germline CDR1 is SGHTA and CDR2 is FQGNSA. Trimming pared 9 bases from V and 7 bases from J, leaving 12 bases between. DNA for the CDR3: TGTGCCAGTCAGGTGGTTCGCGGGGAGCTGTTTTTT. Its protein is CASQVVRGELFF. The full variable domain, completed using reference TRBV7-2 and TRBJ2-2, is GAGVSQSPSNKVTEKGKDVELRCDPISGHTALYWYRQSLGQGLEFLIYFQGNSAPDKSGLPSDRFSAERTGGSVSTLTIQRTQQEDSAVYLCASQVVRGELFFGEGSRLTVL.

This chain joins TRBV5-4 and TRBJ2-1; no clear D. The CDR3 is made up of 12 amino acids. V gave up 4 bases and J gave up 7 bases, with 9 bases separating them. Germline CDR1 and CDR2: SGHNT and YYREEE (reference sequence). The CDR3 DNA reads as TGTGCCAGCAGCCATGATCGAAATGAGCAGTTCTTC. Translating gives CASSHDRNEQFF.

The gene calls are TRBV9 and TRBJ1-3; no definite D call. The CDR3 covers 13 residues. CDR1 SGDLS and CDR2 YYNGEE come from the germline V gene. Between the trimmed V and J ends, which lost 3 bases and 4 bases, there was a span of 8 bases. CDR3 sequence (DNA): TGTGCCAGCAGCGGGGGAGCGGGAAACACCATATATTTT. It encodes CASSGGAGNTIYF.

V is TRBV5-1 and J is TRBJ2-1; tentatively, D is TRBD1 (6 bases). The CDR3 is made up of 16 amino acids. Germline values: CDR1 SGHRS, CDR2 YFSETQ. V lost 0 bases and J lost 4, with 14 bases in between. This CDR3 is CASSLVWAGTYNEQFF. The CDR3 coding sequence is TGCGCCAGCAGCTTGGTCTGGGCAGGGACATACAATGAGCAGTTCTTC.

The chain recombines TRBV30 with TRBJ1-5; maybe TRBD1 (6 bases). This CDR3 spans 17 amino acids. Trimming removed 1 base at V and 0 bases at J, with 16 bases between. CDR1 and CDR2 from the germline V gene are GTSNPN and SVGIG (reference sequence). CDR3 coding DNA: TGTGCCTGGAGTGGGAGTAGGGGGACCTATAGCAATCAGCCCCAGCATTTT. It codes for CAWSGSRGTYSNQPQHF.

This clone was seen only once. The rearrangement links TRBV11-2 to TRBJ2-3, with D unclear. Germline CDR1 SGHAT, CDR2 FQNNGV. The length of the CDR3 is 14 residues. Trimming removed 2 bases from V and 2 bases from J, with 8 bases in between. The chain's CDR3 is CASSLRVLTDTQYF. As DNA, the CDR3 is TGTGCCAGCAGCTTAAGGGTCCTCACAGATACGCAGTATTTT.

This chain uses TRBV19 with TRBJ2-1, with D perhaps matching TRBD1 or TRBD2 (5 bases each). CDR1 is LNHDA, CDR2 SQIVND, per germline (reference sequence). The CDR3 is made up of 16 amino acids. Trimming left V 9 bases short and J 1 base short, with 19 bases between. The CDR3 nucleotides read TGTGCCAGCCACGAGGGGACGGGTAGGTCCTACAATGAGCAGTTCTTC. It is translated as CASHEGTGRSYNEQFF.

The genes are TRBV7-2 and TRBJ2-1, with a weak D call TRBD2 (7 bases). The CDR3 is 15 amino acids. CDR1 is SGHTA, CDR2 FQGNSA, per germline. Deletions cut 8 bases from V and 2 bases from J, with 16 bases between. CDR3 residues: CASELLGGAYNEQFF. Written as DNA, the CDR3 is TGTGCCAGCGAGTTGCTAGGGGGGGCCTACAATGAGCAGTTCTTC.

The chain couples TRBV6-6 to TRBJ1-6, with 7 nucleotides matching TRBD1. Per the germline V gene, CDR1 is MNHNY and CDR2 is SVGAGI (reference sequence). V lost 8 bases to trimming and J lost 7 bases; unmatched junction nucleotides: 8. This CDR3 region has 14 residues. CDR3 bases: TGTGCCAGCGGCCTGAGACAGGGAAATTCACCCCTCCACTTT. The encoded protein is CASGLRQGNSPLHF.

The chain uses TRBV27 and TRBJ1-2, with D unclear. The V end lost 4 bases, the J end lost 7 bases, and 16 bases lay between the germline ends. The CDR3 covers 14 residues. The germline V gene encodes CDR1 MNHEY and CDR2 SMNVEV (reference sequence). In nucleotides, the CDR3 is TGTGCCAGCAGTTCGGGTGGGTTAGGGTTTGGCTACACCTTC. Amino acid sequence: CASSSGGLGFGYTF.

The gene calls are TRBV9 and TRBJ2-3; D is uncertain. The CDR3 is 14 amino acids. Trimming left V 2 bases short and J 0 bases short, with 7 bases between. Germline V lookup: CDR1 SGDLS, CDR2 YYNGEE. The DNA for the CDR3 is TGTGCCAGCAGCGTTGAGACTAGCACAGATACGCAGTATTTT. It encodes CASSVETSTDTQYF.

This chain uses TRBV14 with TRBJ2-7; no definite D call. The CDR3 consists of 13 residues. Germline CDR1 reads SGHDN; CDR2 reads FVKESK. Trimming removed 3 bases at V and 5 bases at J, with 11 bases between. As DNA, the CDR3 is TGTGCCAGCAGCCATCGGCTTTGGAACGAGCAGTACTTC. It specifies CASSHRLWNEQYF.

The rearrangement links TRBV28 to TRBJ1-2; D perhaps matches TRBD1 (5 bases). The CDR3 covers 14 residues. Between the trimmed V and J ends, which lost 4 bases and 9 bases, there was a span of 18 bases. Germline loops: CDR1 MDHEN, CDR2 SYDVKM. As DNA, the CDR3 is TGTGCCAGCAGTTCAGGAGGGACCCTAGTGCGCTACACCTTC. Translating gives CASSSGGTLVRYTF.

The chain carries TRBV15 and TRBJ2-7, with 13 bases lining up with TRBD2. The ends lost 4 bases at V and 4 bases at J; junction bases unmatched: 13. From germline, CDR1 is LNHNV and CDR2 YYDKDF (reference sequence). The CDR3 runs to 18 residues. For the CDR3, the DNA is TGTGCCACCAGCATTCTTCAGACTAGCGGGGGGTTAGGTTACGAGCAGTACTTC. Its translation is CATSILQTSGGLGYEQYF. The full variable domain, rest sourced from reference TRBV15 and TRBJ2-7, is DAMVIQNPRYQVTQFGKPVTLSCSQTLNHNVMYWYQQKSSQAPKLLFHYYDKDFNNEADTPDNFQSRRPNTSFCFLDIRSPGLGDTAMYLCATSILQTSGGLGYEQYFGPGTRLTVT.